This T cell receptor (beta chain) was found in a study of PD-L1 blockade in urothelial cancer. Germline-derived CDR1 and CDR2 are SGHRS and YFSETQ. The ends were cut back, 3 bases at V and 7 bases at J, with 17 bases in the middle. The CDR3 covers 15 residues. Libraries were prepared by immunoSEQ multiplex PCR; TCRdb keeps only in-frame clonotypes and omits some of them. The table shows some 20,000 clones, with around 88% occurring only once. The chain combines TRBV5-1 with TRBJ2-1; the D is unclear. The TCR comes from a man between 45 and 60 years old with urothelial cancer. Source: PBMCs, taken around atezolizumab (anti-PD-L1) treatment. The CDR3 sequence is CASSWPKPERNEQFF. The CDR3 DNA sequence: TGCGCCAGCAGCTGGCCCAAGCCTGAGAGGAATGAGCAGTTCTTC.